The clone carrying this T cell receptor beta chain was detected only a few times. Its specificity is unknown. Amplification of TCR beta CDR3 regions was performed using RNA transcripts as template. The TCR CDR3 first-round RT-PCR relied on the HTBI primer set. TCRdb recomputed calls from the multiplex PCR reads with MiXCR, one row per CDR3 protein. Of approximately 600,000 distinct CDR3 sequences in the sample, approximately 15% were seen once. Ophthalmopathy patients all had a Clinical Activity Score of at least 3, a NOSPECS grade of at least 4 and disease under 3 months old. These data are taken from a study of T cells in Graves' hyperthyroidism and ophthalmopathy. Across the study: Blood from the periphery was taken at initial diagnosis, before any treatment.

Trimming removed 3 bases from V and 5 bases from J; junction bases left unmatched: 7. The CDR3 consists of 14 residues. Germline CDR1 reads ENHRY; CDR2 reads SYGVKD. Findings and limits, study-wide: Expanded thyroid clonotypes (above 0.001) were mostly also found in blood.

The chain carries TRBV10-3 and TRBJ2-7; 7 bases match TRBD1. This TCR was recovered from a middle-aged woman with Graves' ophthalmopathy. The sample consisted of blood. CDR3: CAISDGQGDHEQYF. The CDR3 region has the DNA TGTGCCATCAGTGATGGGCAGGGGGATCACGAGCAGTACTTC.